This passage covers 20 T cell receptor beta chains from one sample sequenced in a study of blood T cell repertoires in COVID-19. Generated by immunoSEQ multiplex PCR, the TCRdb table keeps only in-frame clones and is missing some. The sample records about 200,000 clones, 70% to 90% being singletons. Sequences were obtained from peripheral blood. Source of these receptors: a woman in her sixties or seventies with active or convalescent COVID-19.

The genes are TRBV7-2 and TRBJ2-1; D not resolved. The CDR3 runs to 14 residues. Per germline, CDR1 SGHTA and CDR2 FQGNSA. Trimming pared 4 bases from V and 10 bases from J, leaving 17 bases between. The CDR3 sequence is CASSSPPLGREQFF. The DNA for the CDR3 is TGTGCCAGCAGCTCCCCACCCCTAGGAAGAGAGCAGTTCTTC.

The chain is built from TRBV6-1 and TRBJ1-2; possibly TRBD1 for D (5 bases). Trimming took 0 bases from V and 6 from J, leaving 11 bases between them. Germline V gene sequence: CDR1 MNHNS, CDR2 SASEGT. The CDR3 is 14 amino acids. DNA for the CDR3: TGTGCCAGCAGTGAAGCAAATGGACAACATGGCTACACCTTC. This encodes CASSEANGQHGYTF.

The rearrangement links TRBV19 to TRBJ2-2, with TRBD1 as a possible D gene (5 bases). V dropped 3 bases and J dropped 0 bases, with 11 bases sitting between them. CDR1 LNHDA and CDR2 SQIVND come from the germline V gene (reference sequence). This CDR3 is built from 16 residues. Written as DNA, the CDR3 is TGTGCCAGTAGTATCAGACAGTTTACGAACACCGGGGAGCTGTTTTTT. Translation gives CASSIRQFTNTGELFF.

The CDR3 sequence: CTSSQVVLAGVDEQFF. Written as DNA, the CDR3 is TGCACCAGCAGCCAAGTTGTACTAGCGGGAGTAGATGAGCAGTTCTTC. The chain links TRBV1 to TRBJ2-1; the table's D call of TRBD2 was not tested on the DNA. TRBV1 has pseudogene status. The CDR3 is made up of 16 amino acids.

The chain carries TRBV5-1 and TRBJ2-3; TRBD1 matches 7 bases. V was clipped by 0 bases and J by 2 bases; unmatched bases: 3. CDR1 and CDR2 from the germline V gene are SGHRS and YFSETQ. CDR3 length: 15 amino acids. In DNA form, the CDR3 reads TGCGCCAGCAGCTTGGGGGGACAGATCACAGATACGCAGTATTTT. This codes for CASSLGGQITDTQYF. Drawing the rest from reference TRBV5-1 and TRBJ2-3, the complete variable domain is KAGVTQTPRYLIKTRGQQVTLSCSPISGHRSVSWYQQTPGQGLQFLFEYFSETQRNKGNFPGRFSGRQFSNSRSEMNVSTLELGDSALYLCASSLGGQITDTQYFGPGTRLTVL.

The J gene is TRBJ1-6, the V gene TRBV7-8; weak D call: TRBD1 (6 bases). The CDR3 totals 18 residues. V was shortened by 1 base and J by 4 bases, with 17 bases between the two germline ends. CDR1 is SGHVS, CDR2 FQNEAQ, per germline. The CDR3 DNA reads TGTGCCAGCAGCTTAGACCCTTTCAACAGGGATTATAATTCACCCCTCCACTTT. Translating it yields CASSLDPFNRDYNSPLHF.

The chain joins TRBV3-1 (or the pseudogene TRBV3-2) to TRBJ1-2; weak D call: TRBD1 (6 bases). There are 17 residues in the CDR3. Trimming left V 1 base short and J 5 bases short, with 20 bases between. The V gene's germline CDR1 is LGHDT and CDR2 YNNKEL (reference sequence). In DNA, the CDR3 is TGTGCCAGCAGCCAAGTGGGCTGGACAGCATTCAGTTATGGCTACACCTTC. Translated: CASSQVGWTAFSYGYTF.

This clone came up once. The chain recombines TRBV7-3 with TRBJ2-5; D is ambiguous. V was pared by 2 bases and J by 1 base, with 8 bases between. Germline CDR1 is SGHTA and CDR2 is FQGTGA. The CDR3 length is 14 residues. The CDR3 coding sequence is TGTGCCAGCAGCTTAGGCGGATCCCAAGAGACCCAGTACTTC. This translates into CASSLGGSQETQYF.

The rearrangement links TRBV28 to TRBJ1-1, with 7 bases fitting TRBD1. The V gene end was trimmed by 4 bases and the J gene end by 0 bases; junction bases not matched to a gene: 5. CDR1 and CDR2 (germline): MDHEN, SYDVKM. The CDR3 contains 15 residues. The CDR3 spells CASSSGTDMNTEAFF. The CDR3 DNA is TGTGCCAGCAGTTCGGGGACAGACATGAACACTGAAGCTTTCTTT.

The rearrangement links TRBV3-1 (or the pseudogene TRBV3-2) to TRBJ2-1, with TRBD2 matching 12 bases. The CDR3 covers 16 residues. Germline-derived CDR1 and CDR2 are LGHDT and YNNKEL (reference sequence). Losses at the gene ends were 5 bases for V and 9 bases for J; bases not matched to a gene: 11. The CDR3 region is CASSKSLTSGSGEQFF. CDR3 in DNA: TGTGCCAGCAGCAAAAGCCTGACTAGCGGGAGTGGTGAGCAGTTCTTC.

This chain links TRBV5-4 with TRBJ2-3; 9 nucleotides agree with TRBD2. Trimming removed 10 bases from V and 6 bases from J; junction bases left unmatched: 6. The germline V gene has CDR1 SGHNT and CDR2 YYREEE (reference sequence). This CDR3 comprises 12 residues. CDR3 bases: TGTGCCTGCGGCGGGAGGGGGGATACGCAGTATTTT. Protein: CACGGRGDTQYF.

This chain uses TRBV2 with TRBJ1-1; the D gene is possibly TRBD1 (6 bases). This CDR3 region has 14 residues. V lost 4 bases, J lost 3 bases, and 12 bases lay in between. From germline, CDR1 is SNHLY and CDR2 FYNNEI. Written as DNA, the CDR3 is TGTGCCAGCAGTGGACAGGAAGGGCACACTGAAGCTTTCTTT. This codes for CASSGQEGHTEAFF.

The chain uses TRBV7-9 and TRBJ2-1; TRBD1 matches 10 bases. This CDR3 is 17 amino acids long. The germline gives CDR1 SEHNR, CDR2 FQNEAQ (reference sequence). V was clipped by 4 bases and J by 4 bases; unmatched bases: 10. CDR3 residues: CASSSSPRTGGYNEQFF. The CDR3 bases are TGTGCCAGCAGCTCTAGTCCCCGGACAGGGGGATACAATGAGCAGTTCTTC.

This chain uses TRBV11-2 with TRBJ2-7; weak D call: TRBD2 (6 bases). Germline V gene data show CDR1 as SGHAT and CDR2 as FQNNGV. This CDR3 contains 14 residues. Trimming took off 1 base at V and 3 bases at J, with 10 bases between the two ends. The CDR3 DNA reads TGTGCCAGCAGCTTAGGGGTCGGGAGCTACGAGCAGTACTTC. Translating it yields CASSLGVGSYEQYF.

As DNA, the CDR3 is TGTGCCAGTAGTCCCCGTTCGGGGGGCGCGGATCAGCCCCAGCATTTT. Its protein is CASSPRSGGADQPQHF. The genes are TRBV19 and TRBJ1-5; possibly TRBD1 for D (6 bases). The CDR3 has 16 residues. The V and J ends lost 5 bases and 5 bases respectively, with 19 bases between them. Germline V lookup: CDR1 LNHDA, CDR2 SQIVND (reference sequence).

The CDR3, as DNA: TGTGCCAGCAGCTTAGGGGCTTGGGGAAACACCATATATTTT. This translates into CASSLGAWGNTIYF. The chain couples TRBV7-8 to TRBJ1-3, with D unresolved. The CDR3 extends over 14 amino acids. V lost 1 base, J lost 4 bases, and 8 bases lay in between. Germline V gives CDR1 SGHVS, CDR2 FQNEAQ.

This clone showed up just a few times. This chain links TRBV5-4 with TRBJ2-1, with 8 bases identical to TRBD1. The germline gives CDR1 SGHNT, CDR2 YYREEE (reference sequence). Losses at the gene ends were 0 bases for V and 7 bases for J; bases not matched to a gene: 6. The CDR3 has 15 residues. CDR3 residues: CASSLDGQGLNEQFF. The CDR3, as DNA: TGTGCCAGCAGCTTGGATGGACAGGGACTTAATGAGCAGTTCTTC.

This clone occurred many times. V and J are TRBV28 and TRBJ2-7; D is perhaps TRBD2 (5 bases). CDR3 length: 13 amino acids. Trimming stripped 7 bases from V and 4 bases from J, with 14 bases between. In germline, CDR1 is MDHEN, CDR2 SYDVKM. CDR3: CASTARSGYEQYF. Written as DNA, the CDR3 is TGTGCCAGCACCGCCCGGTCGGGATACGAGCAGTACTTC.

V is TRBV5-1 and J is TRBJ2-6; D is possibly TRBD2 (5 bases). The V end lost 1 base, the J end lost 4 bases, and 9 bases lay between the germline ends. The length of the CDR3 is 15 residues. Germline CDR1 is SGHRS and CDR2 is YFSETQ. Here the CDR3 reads CASSLSGNGANVLTF. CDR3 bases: TGCGCCAGCAGCTTGTCGGGGAACGGGGCCAACGTCCTGACTTTC.

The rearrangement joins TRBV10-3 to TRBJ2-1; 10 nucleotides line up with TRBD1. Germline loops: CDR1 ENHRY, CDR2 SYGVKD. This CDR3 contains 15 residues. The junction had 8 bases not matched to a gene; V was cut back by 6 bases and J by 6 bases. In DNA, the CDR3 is TGTGCCATCAGCGAGACCGGGACAGGGGTCAATGAGCAGTTCTTC. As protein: CAISETGTGVNEQFF.